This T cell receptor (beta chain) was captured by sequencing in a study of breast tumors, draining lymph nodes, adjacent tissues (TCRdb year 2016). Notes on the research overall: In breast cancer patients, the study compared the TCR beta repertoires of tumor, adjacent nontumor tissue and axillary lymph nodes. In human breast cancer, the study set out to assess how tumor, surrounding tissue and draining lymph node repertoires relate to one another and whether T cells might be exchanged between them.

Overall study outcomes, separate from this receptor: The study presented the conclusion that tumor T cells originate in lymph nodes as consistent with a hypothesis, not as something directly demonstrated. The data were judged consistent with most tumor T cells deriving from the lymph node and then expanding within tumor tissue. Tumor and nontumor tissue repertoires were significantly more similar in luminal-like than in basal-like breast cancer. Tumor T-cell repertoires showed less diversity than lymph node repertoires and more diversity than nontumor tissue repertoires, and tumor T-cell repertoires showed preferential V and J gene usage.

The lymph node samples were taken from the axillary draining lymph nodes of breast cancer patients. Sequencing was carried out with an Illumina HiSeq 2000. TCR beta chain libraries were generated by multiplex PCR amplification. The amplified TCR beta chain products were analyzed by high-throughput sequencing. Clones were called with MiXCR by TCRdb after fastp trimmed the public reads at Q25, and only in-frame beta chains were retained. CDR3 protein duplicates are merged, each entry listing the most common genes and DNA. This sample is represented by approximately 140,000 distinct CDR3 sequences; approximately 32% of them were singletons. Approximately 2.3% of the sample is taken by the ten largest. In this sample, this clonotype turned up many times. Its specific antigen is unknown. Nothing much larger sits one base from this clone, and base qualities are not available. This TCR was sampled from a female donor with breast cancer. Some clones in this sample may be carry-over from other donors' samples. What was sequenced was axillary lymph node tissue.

The DNA is as follows: TGTGCCAGTAGTACAACTTACAATGAGCAGTTCTTC. Its product reads: CASSTTYNEQFF. This chain joins TRBV19 to TRBJ2-1; no D segment can be confidently identified. V is cut by 4 bases and J by 4 bases, and the space between the germline ends is 5 bases. Spanning cysteine to phenylalanine, the CDR3 consists of 12 amino acids. Here the CDR3 DNA is all that survives: 36 bases in frame from base 1. Looking up the germline V gene (reference sequence) yields CDR1 LNHDA and CDR2 SQIVND.